This TCR beta chain was captured in a study of control samples from healthy donors and cancer patients. Data came from immunoSEQ multiplex PCR; TCRdb stores just in-frame clones and leaves some out. The top ten clones hold approximately 1% of a sample with over 150,000 clones, 96% of them seen once. The V and J ends lost 0 bases and 0 bases respectively, with 10 bases between them. The CDR3 spans 16 residues. Germline V gives CDR1 SGDLS, CDR2 YYNGEE. The material sequenced was blood. This TCR derives from a woman under 40 in good health. This sequence joins TRBV9 and TRBJ1-3, with D perhaps matching TRBD1 (5 bases). The CDR3 reads CASSVEDTLSGNTIYF. As DNA, the CDR3 is TGTGCCAGCAGCGTAGAGGACACCCTCTCTGGAAACACCATATATTTT.